This T cell receptor beta chain comes out of a study of T cell responses to AZD1222 COVID-19 vaccine. Study findings and constraints: Spike-specific TCRs gained breadth and depth after people received two AZD1222 doses. Baseline testing showed seropositivity in only a handful of AZD1222 recipients. Clonal diversity may have been underestimated in mostly white British donors. Spike-spanning, vaccine-associated CD4 TCRs were dominant at 160-218 and 743-854.

For this clone: Antigen: not known.

Germline-derived CDR1 and CDR2 are SEHNR and FQNEAQ (reference sequence). This CDR3 region has 16 residues. V lost 5 bases to trimming and J lost 4 bases; unmatched junction nucleotides: 10. Libraries were prepared by immunoSEQ multiplex PCR; TCRdb keeps only in-frame clonotypes and omits some of them. The sample consists of 120,000 to 150,000 clones, approximately 90% of them appearing once. The clonotype was recovered from an adult in good health. Sample: peripheral blood, taken on day 0 of AZD1222 vaccination. The chain has TRBV7-9 and TRBJ2-2; 7 positions agree with TRBD1. CDR3 amino acids: CASSPAGQELTGELFF. Here the CDR3 DNA reads TGTGCCAGCAGCCCCGCAGGACAGGAGCTCACCGGGGAGCTGTTTTTT. Looking up the rest from reference TRBV7-9 and TRBJ2-2 gives the full variable domain: DTGVSQNPRHKITKRGQNVTFRCDPISEHNRLYWYRQTLGQGPEFLTYFQNEAQLEKSRLLSDRFSAERPKGSFSTLEIQRTEQGDSAMYLCASSPAGQELTGELFFGEGSRLTVL.